The 32 T cell receptor beta chains below all came from one sample that was sequenced in a study of response to subunit inactivated influenza vaccine. A single record per CDR3 protein comes from TCRdb applying MiXCR to the RT-PCR reads. The sample carries about half a million distinct CDR3 sequences, 7.6% recorded once. The sequencing used PBMCs from blood, collected around 25 months after vaccination. Receptors originate from a man aged 50 to 75 who received an inactivated influenza vaccine.

The chain links TRBV5-1 to TRBJ2-7, with 7 bases lining up with TRBD1. Germline-derived CDR1 and CDR2 are SGHRS and YFSETQ. V trimming: 8 bases; J trimming: 1 base; junction bases outside the gene matches: 9. CDR3 length: 14 residues. The CDR3 spells CASHRDRMSYEQYF. CDR3 sequence (DNA): TGCGCCAGTCACCGGGACAGAATGTCCTACGAGCAGTACTTC.

This clonotype was seen many times. The chain links TRBV30 to TRBJ1-1; the D gene is possibly TRBD1 (5 bases). V was trimmed by 3 bases and J by 1 base, leaving 6 bases between them. CDR3 size: 12 residues. The V gene's germline CDR1 is GTSNPN and CDR2 SVGIG (reference sequence). CDR3 DNA sequence: TGTGCCTGGAGAGGGGAGAACACTGAAGCTTTCTTT. Encoded protein: CAWRGENTEAFF.

The V gene is TRBV4-3, the J gene TRBJ1-3; the D is unclear. Trimming took 0 bases from V and 4 from J, leaving 16 bases between them. Germline CDR1 and CDR2: LGHNA and YSLEER. This CDR3 is built from 17 residues. CDR3 in amino acids: CASSQDRRGRLGNTIYF. Here the CDR3 DNA reads TGCGCCAGCAGCCAAGATAGACGAGGAAGGCTAGGAAACACCATATATTTT.

This clonotype turned up a few times. V usage is TRBV3-1 and J usage is TRBJ2-3; D is tentatively TRBD1 or TRBD2 (6 bases each). Germline-derived CDR1 and CDR2 are LGHDT and YNNKEL (reference sequence). This CDR3 has 15 residues. The V and J ends lost 5 bases and 4 bases respectively, with 16 bases between them. Here the CDR3 DNA reads TGTGCCAGCAGCAATAAAGCCGGGGGCGCAGATACGCAGTATTTT. As protein: CASSNKAGGADTQYF.

There are many counts of this clonotype. The chain combines TRBV11-2 with TRBJ2-7; the D call may be TRBD1 or TRBD2 (5 bases each). The CDR3 contains 15 residues. In germline, CDR1 is SGHAT, CDR2 FQNNGV. Trimming took 0 bases from V and 3 from J, leaving 12 bases between them. The CDR3 here is CASSLEAGTGYEQYF. CDR3 coding DNA: TGTGCCAGCAGCTTAGAGGCAGGGACCGGCTACGAGCAGTACTTC.

In this sample, this clonotype turned up many times. The V gene is TRBV14, the J gene TRBJ2-7; 7 nucleotides match TRBD2. The germline V gene encodes CDR1 SGHDN and CDR2 FVKESK. V shed 4 bases and J 8 bases; nucleotides not matched to a gene: 8. The CDR3 is 13 residues long. As DNA, the CDR3 is TGTGCCAGCAGCCTGGGACTACCCTCCAAGCAGTACTTC. The encoded protein is CASSLGLPSKQYF.

This clonotype was found many times. The chain combines TRBV7-6 with TRBJ2-1; possibly TRBD1 or TRBD2 for D (5 bases each). CDR1 and CDR2 (germline): SGHVS, FNYEAQ. The CDR3 covers 14 residues. Trimming cost V 0 bases and J 12 bases, with 15 bases left between them. CDR3 amino acids: CASSLASEGHWQFF. In nucleotides, the CDR3 is TGTGCCAGCAGCTTAGCGTCTGAGGGGCATTGGCAGTTCTTC.

V is TRBV5-1 and J is TRBJ1-2, with 7 bases fitting TRBD1. The germline V gene has CDR1 SGHRS and CDR2 YFSETQ. The CDR3 runs to 13 residues. The V segment lost 1 base and the J segment 8 bases; nucleotides outside the gene matches: 5. CDR3 sequence reads: CASSLQGDFGYTF. The CDR3 bases are TGCGCCAGCAGCTTGCAGGGGGACTTCGGCTACACCTTC.

This clonotype was recorded at least ten times. The rearrangement links TRBV7-9 to TRBJ2-3; 8 bases are a match to TRBD1. The CDR3 length is 13 residues. V lost 5 bases to trimming and J lost 11 bases; unmatched junction nucleotides: 9. In germline, CDR1 is SEHNR, CDR2 FQNEAQ (reference sequence). The CDR3 nucleotides are TGTGCCAGCAGCGCCTCGGAGACAGGGGTGCAGTATTTT. It translates to CASSASETGVQYF.

The chain combines TRBV10-1 with TRBJ2-1; TRBD1 might be the D (5 bases). Trimming cost V 5 bases and J 5 bases, with 10 bases left between them. The CDR3 covers 13 residues. Germline loops: CDR1 WNHNN, CDR2 SYGVQD (reference sequence). CDR3 sequence (DNA): TGCGCCAGCAGTCCGGACATAAACAATGAGCAGTTCTTC. It translates to CASSPDINNEQFF.

The sample holds many counts of this clonotype. The chain combines TRBV6-5 with TRBJ2-2, with D unresolved. V lost 2 bases, J lost 6 bases, and 7 bases lay in between. Germline CDR1 MNHEY, CDR2 SVGAGI. There are 13 residues in the CDR3. CDR3 in DNA: TGTGCCAGCAGTTACACTATTCCCGGGGAGCTGTTTTTT. It codes for CASSYTIPGELFF.

This clonotype came up many times. This chain links TRBV12-3 or TRBV12-4 with TRBJ2-1, with TRBD1 matching over 10 bases. The ends lost 6 bases at V and 7 bases at J; junction bases unmatched: 9. The CDR3 contains 15 residues. CDR3 loop: CASRSGTGALNEQFF. The DNA of the CDR3 is TGTGCCAGCAGGTCCGGGACAGGGGCGTTAAATGAGCAGTTCTTC.

This clonotype was counted at least ten times. A read error may produce the germline difference seen at one junction end. V and J are TRBV5-1 and TRBJ1-1; D unclear. The CDR3 covers 13 residues. CDR1 is SGHRS and CDR2 is YFSETQ in the germline V gene. The CDR3 reads CASSLRQNTEAFF. DNA for the CDR3: TGTGCCAGCAGCTTACGGCAGAACACTGAAGCTTTCTTT.

This clonotype showed up many times. CDR3 nucleotides: TGCAGCGCAACCGGGACAGCCTTTGTCGGGGAGCTGTTTTTT. It encodes CSATGTAFVGELFF. The V gene is TRBV29-1, the J gene TRBJ2-2; TRBD1 aligns across 7 bases. The ends lost 7 bases at V and 7 bases at J; junction bases unmatched: 12. The germline gives CDR1 SQVTM, CDR2 ANQGSEA. This CDR3 region has 14 residues.

This clonotype showed up just a few times. The CDR3 protein is CASSLRTGGATGELFF. The CDR3, as DNA: TGCGCCAGCAGCTTGCGGACAGGGGGTGCCACCGGGGAGCTGTTTTTT. This chain links TRBV5-1 with TRBJ2-2; 10 bases match TRBD1. This CDR3 spans 16 amino acids. The germline V gene has CDR1 SGHRS and CDR2 YFSETQ. The ends lost 1 base at V and 4 bases at J; junction bases unmatched: 4. Together with reference TRBV5-1 and TRBJ2-2, the CDR3 gives the full variable domain: KAGVTQTPRYLIKTRGQQVTLSCSPISGHRSVSWYQQTPGQGLQFLFEYFSETQRNKGNFPGRFSGRQFSNSRSEMNVSTLELGDSALYLCASSLRTGGATGELFFGEGSRLTVL.

This clonotype was seen more than once but under ten times. This chain uses TRBV7-2 with TRBJ2-4; possibly TRBD1 for D (6 bases). Germline-derived CDR1 and CDR2 are SGHTA and FQGNSA. V was trimmed by 5 bases and J by 3 bases, leaving 14 bases between them. The CDR3 is 15 residues long. The CDR3: CASSPDRVYKNIQYF. Written as DNA, the CDR3 is TGTGCCAGCAGCCCGGACAGAGTATACAAAAACATTCAGTACTTC.

This clonotype was seen ten or more times. This chain uses TRBV3-1 with TRBJ2-2; D tentatively reads TRBD1 or TRBD2 (7 bases each). This CDR3 is built from 14 residues. V lost 6 bases, J lost 5 bases, and 13 bases lay in between. Germline V gene sequence: CDR1 LGHDT, CDR2 YNNKEL (reference sequence). CDR3 DNA sequence: TGTGCCAGCAGTCCCAGGGGGGGAACCGGGGAGCTGTTTTTT. Translating gives CASSPRGGTGELFF.

The chain uses TRBV20-1 and TRBJ2-5; 11 positions agree with TRBD2. In germline, CDR1 is DFQATT, CDR2 SNEGSKA (reference sequence). CDR3 size: 13 residues. V trimming: 6 bases; J trimming: 9 bases; junction bases outside the gene matches: 9. CDR3 in amino acids: CSARLAGPGAQYF. CDR3 in DNA: TGCAGTGCCAGACTAGCGGGGCCAGGGGCCCAGTACTTC.

As to this clonotype: An end of the junction differs from the germline gene, which may be a read error. This chain links TRBV7-7 with TRBJ2-2; no clear D. This CDR3 region has 16 residues. Germline V lookup: CDR1 SSHAT, CDR2 FNYEAQ (reference sequence). The CDR3 protein is CASSLEAGPNTGELFF. The CDR3 DNA follows: TGTGCTAGCAGCTTAGAAGCAGGCCCGAACACCGGGGAGCTGTTTTTT. The full variable domain, completed using reference TRBV7-7 and TRBJ2-2, is GAGVSQSPRYKVTKRGQDVTLRCDPISSHATLYWYQQALGQGPEFLTYFNYEAQPDKSGLPSDRFSAERPEGSISTLTIQRTEQRDSAMYRCASSLEAGPNTGELFFGEGSRLTVL.

This rearrangement joins TRBV7-9 to TRBJ2-5, with D tentatively TRBD2 (5 bases). The CDR3 has 16 amino acids. V gave up 1 base and J gave up 1 base, with 13 bases separating them. Germline-derived CDR1 and CDR2 are SEHNR and FQNEAQ (reference sequence). The CDR3 spells CASSLGATGIQETQYF. The CDR3 DNA reads as TGTGCCAGCAGCTTAGGAGCTACGGGGATCCAAGAGACCCAGTACTTC.

The gene calls are TRBV24-1 and TRBJ2-3; D is possibly TRBD1 (7 bases). The germline gives CDR1 KGHDR, CDR2 SFDVKD. There are 13 residues in the CDR3. Trimming removed 4 bases at V and 6 bases at J, with 10 bases between. The CDR3 sequence: CATSETGRDTQYF. Written as DNA, the CDR3 is TGTGCCACCAGTGAGACAGGGAGGGATACGCAGTATTTT.

The chain carries TRBV7-2 and TRBJ1-2; 9 bases match TRBD1. This CDR3 has 14 residues. Losses at the gene ends were 5 bases for V and 1 base for J; bases not matched to a gene: 2. Germline V gives CDR1 SGHTA, CDR2 FQGNSA. The CDR3 coding sequence is TGTGCCAGCAGCACGGACAGGGGTAACTATGGCTACACCTTC. Translating it yields CASSTDRGNYGYTF.

This clonotype appeared a few times. This rearrangement joins TRBV20-1 to TRBJ2-7, with TRBD1 matching 10 bases. J gave up 2 bases and V 6 bases, and 4 bases lay outside the gene matches. The CDR3 contains 13 residues. The germline V gene encodes CDR1 DFQATT and CDR2 SNEGSKA (reference sequence). CDR3 coding DNA: TGCAGTGCAGCGGGACAGGGGACCTACGAGCAGTACTTC. Translated: CSAAGQGTYEQYF.

The chain carries TRBV29-1 and TRBJ2-3; 11 bases line up with TRBD2. V was clipped by 7 bases and J by 4 bases; unmatched bases: 10. CDR3 length: 15 residues. Germline lookup yields CDR1 SQVTM and CDR2 ANQGSEA. In DNA, the CDR3 is TGCAGCGGAAAGGGGACTAGCGGCCAGGCAGATACGCAGTATTTT. This gives the protein CSGKGTSGQADTQYF.

This clonotype was recorded a few times. The chain carries TRBV29-1 and TRBJ2-5, with D possibly matching TRBD2 (5 bases). This CDR3 has 12 residues. With 5 bases removed from V and 5 bases from J, the gap between germline ends came to 12 bases. Germline lookup yields CDR1 SQVTM and CDR2 ANQGSEA. The chain's CDR3 is CSVLLGLETQYF. As DNA, the CDR3 is TGCAGCGTTTTACTAGGGCTCGAGACCCAGTACTTC.

The gene calls are TRBV12-3 or TRBV12-4 and TRBJ1-2; TRBD1 matches at 7 bases. The CDR3 loop spans 14 amino acids. V shed 2 bases and J 5 bases; nucleotides not matched to a gene: 5. The CDR3 coding sequence is TGTGCCAGCAGTTTAATGGAGGGGGCTTATGGCTACACCTTC. Translation gives CASSLMEGAYGYTF.

This clonotype appeared many times. The DNA for the CDR3 is TGTGCCACCAGATCCGCGGGACTAGAATACTACGAGCAGTACTTC. It codes for CATRSAGLEYYEQYF. This chain links TRBV6-1 with TRBJ2-7; TRBD2 aligns across 8 bases. This CDR3 contains 15 residues. Trimming cost V 10 bases and J 3 bases; bases outside gene matches: 14. CDR1 is MNHNS, CDR2 SASEGT, per germline.

This chain links TRBV20-1 with TRBJ1-5; 7 bases match TRBD1. Trimming cost V 5 bases and J 7 bases; bases outside gene matches: 5. The germline gives CDR1 DFQATT, CDR2 SNEGSKA (reference sequence). The CDR3 is 12 residues long. The CDR3 bases are TGCAGTGCTTTCGACAGGGCGCAGCCCCAGCATTTT. This codes for CSAFDRAQPQHF.

This clonotype was seen a handful of times. The chain employs TRBV3-1 and TRBJ2-7, with a weak D call TRBD2 (5 bases). Trimming pared 5 bases from V and 2 bases from J, leaving 16 bases between. The CDR3 consists of 15 residues. In germline, CDR1 is LGHDT, CDR2 YNNKEL (reference sequence). CDR3 amino acids: CASSKEVPCTYEQYF. The CDR3 bases are TGTGCCAGCAGCAAGGAGGTGCCTTGTACCTACGAGCAGTACTTC.

This clonotype was recorded many times. This rearrangement joins TRBV5-1 to TRBJ1-6; D is perhaps TRBD1 (6 bases). The CDR3 runs 14 residues. Germline V gene data show CDR1 as SGHRS and CDR2 as YFSETQ. Trimming pared 0 bases from V and 8 bases from J, leaving 9 bases between. The CDR3 is CASSLDRAHSPLHF. The CDR3 nucleotides are TGCGCCAGCAGCTTGGACAGGGCTCATTCACCCCTCCACTTT. Using reference TRBV5-1 and TRBJ1-6 for the parts outside the CDR3, the full variable domain is KAGVTQTPRYLIKTRGQQVTLSCSPISGHRSVSWYQQTPGQGLQFLFEYFSETQRNKGNFPGRFSGRQFSNSRSEMNVSTLELGDSALYLCASSLDRAHSPLHFGNGTRLTVT.

This clonotype has a handful of counts. This chain uses TRBV20-1 with TRBJ2-3; 8 positions match TRBD2. Germline V gene data show CDR1 as DFQATT and CDR2 as SNEGSKA (reference sequence). V shed 7 bases, J shed 3 bases, and the junction held 12 bases outside the gene matches. The CDR3 contains 15 residues. CDR3 DNA sequence: TGCAGTGGCTGGGGGAGCGGGGGAGATACAGATACGCAGTATTTT. Translation: CSGWGSGGDTDTQYF.

This rearrangement joins TRBV19 to TRBJ1-5; 8 nucleotides agree with TRBD1. The germline V gene has CDR1 LNHDA and CDR2 SQIVND (reference sequence). V trimming: 3 bases; J trimming: 6 bases; junction bases outside the gene matches: 10. CDR3 size: 16 residues. CDR3 in DNA: TGTGCCAGTAGTATTTCGGCAGGGGGCGCGATTCAGCCCCAGCATTTT. Translated, it gives CASSISAGGAIQPQHF.